The 17 T cell receptor beta chains listed next were all sequenced from one sample in a study of cytomegalovirus exposure and HLA in healthy donors. Both 60 Vbeta primers and 13 Jbeta primers went into the PCR. TCRdb's copy holds only in-frame clones and misses some; the assay was immunoSEQ multiplex PCR. Here the sample spans 130,000 to 150,000 clones, about four fifths being singletons. Input material: PBMCs. Every receptor here comes from a male donor in good health and CMV-seronegative.

This chain uses TRBV29-1 with TRBJ1-4, with no clear D. The length of the CDR3 is 13 residues. Germline CDR1 and CDR2: SQVTM and ANQGSEA. The ends were cut back, 7 bases at V and 2 bases at J, with 11 bases in the middle. DNA for the CDR3: TGCAGCGGCCGGGGTGGGACTAATGAAAAACTGTTTTTT. It encodes CSGRGGTNEKLFF.

The CDR3 DNA is TGTGCTAGTGGTTTGGTACTAGCGGGAGTGGGAGAGACCCAGTACTTC. The encoded protein is CASGLVLAGVGETQYF. This chain joins TRBV12-5 and TRBJ2-5, with 11 bases matching TRBD2. This CDR3 is built from 16 residues. Germline-derived CDR1 and CDR2 are LGHNT and FRNRAP. The V segment lost 0 bases and the J segment 4 bases; nucleotides outside the gene matches: 4. The variable domain in full, with the rest retrieved from reference TRBV12-5 and TRBJ2-5, is DARVTQTPRHKVTEMGQEVTMRCQPILGHNTVFWYRQTMMQGLELLAYFRNRAPLDDSGMPKDRFSAEMPDATLATLKIQPSEPRDSAVYFCASGLVLAGVGETQYFGPGTRLLVL.

The J gene is TRBJ1-5, the V gene TRBV2; the D is unclear. This CDR3 comprises 12 residues. V lost 2 bases, J lost 8 bases, and 7 bases lay in between. The germline V gene has CDR1 SNHLY and CDR2 FYNNEI. The CDR3 nucleotides read TGTGCCAGCAGTGAACAGGTAGAGCCCCAGCATTTT. Its translation is CASSEQVEPQHF.

V usage is TRBV13 and J usage is TRBJ1-4; 7 bases align to TRBD1. Germline CDR1 and CDR2: PRHDT and FYEKMQ (reference sequence). The CDR3 length is 14 residues. V shed 7 bases, J shed 5 bases, and the junction held 7 bases outside the gene matches. The CDR3 DNA reads TGTGCCAGCACCGGGGACAGAGCGAATGAAAAACTGTTTTTT. It translates to CASTGDRANEKLFF. The variable domain in full, with the rest retrieved from reference TRBV13 and TRBJ1-4, is AAGVIQSPRHLIKEKRETATLKCYPIPRHDTVYWYQQGPGQDPQFLISFYEKMQSDKGSIPDRFSAQQFSDYHSELNMSSLELGDSALYFCASTGDRANEKLFFGSGTQLSVL.

J is TRBJ2-3 and V is TRBV18, with TRBD2 matching 9 bases. Germline CDR1 reads KGHSH; CDR2 reads LQKENI. V shed 2 bases and J 1 base; nucleotides not matched to a gene: 10. This CDR3 is 18 amino acids long. The chain's CDR3 is CASSPWLAGLLGTDTQYF. In DNA form, the CDR3 reads TGTGCCAGCTCACCATGGCTAGCGGGGTTGCTGGGCACAGATACGCAGTATTTT.

The chain combines TRBV5-1 with TRBJ1-2, with TRBD1 matching 10 bases. V lost 3 bases to trimming and J lost 4 bases; unmatched junction nucleotides: 3. The CDR3 has 14 amino acids. Per germline, CDR1 SGHRS and CDR2 YFSETQ. The CDR3, as DNA: TGCGCCAGCAGCTGGGACAGGGGTCCCTATGGCTACACCTTC. Protein: CASSWDRGPYGYTF.

This clone showed up just once. The CDR3 coding sequence is TGTGCCAGCAGCGTAGCGAGCTTCCCCAACACCGGGGAGCTGTTTTTT. Its protein product is CASSVASFPNTGELFF. The chain uses TRBV9 and TRBJ2-2, with D unresolved. The ends were cut back, 0 bases at V and 2 bases at J, with 11 bases in the middle. Germline CDR1 is SGDLS and CDR2 is YYNGEE. CDR3 length: 16 residues.

The V call is TRBV6-1, the J call TRBJ1-3, with a possible D match to TRBD1 (5 bases). CDR1 MNHNS and CDR2 SASEGT come from the germline V gene. V lost 5 bases and J lost 9, with 8 bases in between. The CDR3 totals 11 residues. The CDR3 here is CASSKGRTIYF. The DNA for the CDR3 is TGTGCCAGCAGTAAGGGGCGCACCATATATTTT.

This chain uses TRBV30 with TRBJ1-4; a possible D gene is TRBD1 (6 bases). The ends were cut back, 6 bases at V and 3 bases at J, with 23 bases in the middle. The V gene's germline CDR1 is GTSNPN and CDR2 SVGIG (reference sequence). This CDR3 contains 17 residues. As DNA, the CDR3 is TGTGCCTGCCATGGACAGCTTATATCCGCCGCTAATGAAAAACTGTTTTTT. Protein product: CACHGQLISAANEKLFF.

This chain connects TRBV6-1 to TRBJ1-5; weak D call: TRBD1 (5 bases). The CDR3 runs to 15 residues. Trimming removed 3 bases from V and 4 bases from J, with 13 bases in between. Germline assignment: CDR1 MNHNS and CDR2 SASEGT. The CDR3 loop reads CASSEHWTSNQPQHF. The CDR3 DNA follows: TGTGCCAGCAGTGAGCACTGGACATCGAATCAGCCCCAGCATTTT.

The rearrangement joins TRBV15 to TRBJ1-2; TRBD1 agrees at 7 bases. The V and J ends lost 3 bases and 0 bases, in that order; junction bases with no gene match: 1. This CDR3 contains 14 residues. Germline values: CDR1 LNHNV, CDR2 YYDKDF (reference sequence). The CDR3 loop reads CATSRGTANYGYTF. Written as DNA, the CDR3 is TGTGCCACCAGCAGGGGGACAGCTAACTATGGCTACACCTTC.

In this sample, this clone turned up a few times. J is TRBJ2-7 and V is TRBV10-1; tentatively, D is TRBD1 (6 bases). This CDR3 is 13 amino acids long. CDR1 and CDR2 from the germline V gene are WNHNN and SYGVQD (reference sequence). V lost 6 bases and J 3 bases, leaving 12 bases between the germline ends. CDR3 DNA sequence: TGCGCCAGCAGCCAAGGGACATACTACGAGCAGTACTTC. Translation: CASSQGTYYEQYF.

The rearrangement uses TRBV27 and TRBJ2-1, with 10 bases that match TRBD2. The CDR3 length is 20 residues. CDR1 is MNHEY, CDR2 SMNVEV, per germline (reference sequence). Trimming cost V 0 bases and J 1 base; bases outside gene matches: 12. CDR3 residues: CASSLSFLAGAPFSYNEQFF. In DNA form, the CDR3 reads TGTGCCAGCAGTTTATCGTTCCTAGCGGGGGCCCCCTTTTCCTACAATGAGCAGTTCTTC.

The V gene is TRBV6-5, the J gene TRBJ1-2; D gene unclear. CDR1 MNHEY and CDR2 SVGAGI come from the germline V gene. The CDR3 is made up of 13 amino acids. Between the trimmed V and J ends, which lost 5 bases and 3 bases, there was a span of 10 bases. CDR3 protein: CASSGLTDYGYTF. The CDR3 DNA sequence: TGTGCCAGCAGTGGCCTGACTGACTATGGCTACACCTTC.

In its sample, this clone was seen a few times. The chain uses TRBV4-1 and TRBJ1-6; 8 nucleotides agree with TRBD1. Trimming at V came to 1 base and at J to 5 bases, leaving 16 bases not matched to a gene. CDR1 and CDR2 (germline): MGHRA, YSYEKL. The CDR3 is made up of 20 amino acids. CDR3 protein: CASSQAPSGGLRANNSPLHF. CDR3 sequence (DNA): TGCGCCAGCAGCCAAGCCCCGTCAGGGGGCCTGCGGGCGAATAATTCACCCCTCCACTTT.

The chain has TRBV29-1 and TRBJ2-3; D possibly corresponds to TRBD2 (6 bases). This CDR3 has 13 residues. Germline loops: CDR1 SQVTM, CDR2 ANQGSEA. V shed 3 bases and J shed 10 bases, with 17 bases lying between them. DNA for the CDR3: TGCAGCGTTGAGTGGCGGGGAGCAAGAGCGCAGTATTTT. It translates to CSVEWRGARAQYF.

This sequence joins TRBV7-6 and TRBJ1-1, with 7 bases aligning to TRBD1. Germline loops: CDR1 SGHVS, CDR2 FNYEAQ. CDR3 length equals 15 residues. The junction had 2 bases not matched to a gene; V was cut back by 1 base and J by 0 bases. DNA of the CDR3: TGTGCCAGCAGCTTAGACAGGGGTTTGAACACTGAAGCTTTCTTT. Amino acids: CASSLDRGLNTEAFF. The full variable domain, in which reference TRBV7-6 and TRBJ1-1 provide the parts outside the CDR3, is GAGVSQSPRYKVTKRGQDVALRCDPISGHVSLYWYRQALGQGPEFLTYFNYEAQQDKSGLPNDRFSAERPEGSISTLTIQRTEQRDSAMYRCASSLDRGLNTEAFFGQGTRLTVV.